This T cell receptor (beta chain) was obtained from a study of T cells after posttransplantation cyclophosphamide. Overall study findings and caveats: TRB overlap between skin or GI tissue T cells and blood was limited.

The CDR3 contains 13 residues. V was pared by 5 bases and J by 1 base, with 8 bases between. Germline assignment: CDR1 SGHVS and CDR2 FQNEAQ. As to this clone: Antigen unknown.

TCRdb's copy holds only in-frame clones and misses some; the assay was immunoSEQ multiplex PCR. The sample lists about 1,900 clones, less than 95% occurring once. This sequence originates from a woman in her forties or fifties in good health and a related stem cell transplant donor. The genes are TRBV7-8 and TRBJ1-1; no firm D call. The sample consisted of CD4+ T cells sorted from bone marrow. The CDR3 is CASSPDTNTEAFF. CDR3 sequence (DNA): TGTGCCAGCAGCCCTGACACGAACACTGAAGCTTTCTTT.